This TCR beta chain was captured in a study of cytomegalovirus exposure and HLA in healthy donors. Between the trimmed V and J ends, which lost 1 base and 7 bases, there was a span of 16 bases. The germline V gene has CDR1 MGHRA and CDR2 YSYEKL. The length of the CDR3 is 15 residues. Remarks on this clone: As yet, its antigen is unknown.

This PCR relied on a set of 60 Vbeta primers and 13 Jbeta primers. Per the original methods: Later analysis identified tens of millions of unique TCR beta chains, approximately 11 million shared. The method was immunoSEQ multiplex PCR; TCRdb's version includes in-frame clones alone and lacks a portion of them. D and trimming were read from the DNA, whereas the V and J calls and clone size are those reported in that table. This table holds fewer than 100,000 clones, under 80% found once. Study conclusions and caveats: The study found most TCR sequences rare, yet found some public TCRs in many donors. The study assumed roughly uniform donor sequencing depth for presence/absence analyses.

Sequencing was done on a sample of PBMCs. The rearrangement links TRBV4-1 to TRBJ1-2; D gene unclear. The clonotype originates from a middle-aged man in good health and CMV-seropositive. The CDR3 sequence is CASSQVGWEESGYTF. DNA for the CDR3: TGCGCCAGCAGCCAAGTAGGGTGGGAGGAAAGTGGCTACACCTTC.